The clone carrying this T cell receptor (beta chain) was seen a handful of times. The data were taken from a study of cytomegalovirus exposure and HLA in healthy donors. In the PCR, 60 Vbeta and 13 Jbeta primers were used. Produced via immunoSEQ multiplex PCR; TCRdb's table is partial and in-frame only. The sample includes fewer than 250,000 clones, about 80% of them seen just once. V trimming: 7 bases; J trimming: 2 bases; junction bases outside the gene matches: 7. The germline CDR1 and CDR2 sequences are MGHDK and SYGVNS. The CDR3 extends over 15 amino acids. This TCR was recovered from a man between 35 and 55 years old in good health and CMV-seronegative. The chain employs TRBV25-1 and TRBJ2-1; TRBD2 aligns across 8 bases. Sequencing was done on a sample of PBMCs. The CDR3: CASTTLAGAYNEQFF. The CDR3 DNA reads TGTGCCAGCACTACGCTAGCGGGTGCCTACAATGAGCAGTTCTTC.